This TCR beta chain was found in a study of cytomegalovirus exposure and HLA in healthy donors. Study results and caveats: In a later analysis, compared with equally common non-associated chains, HLA-associated beta chains were more expanded.

Points on this clone: Antigen unknown.

The CDR3 runs 13 residues. V was cut by 3 bases and J by 7 bases, with 11 bases left in between. Looked up from germline, CDR1 is WNHNN and CDR2 is SYGVQD (reference sequence). A multiplex PCR was run with 60 Vbeta primers and 13 Jbeta primers. Assay: immunoSEQ multiplex PCR; the TCRdb copy retains only in-frame clones and omits some. The table includes 120,000 to 150,000 clones, under 80% detected once. The V gene is TRBV10-1, the J gene TRBJ2-3, with D possibly matching TRBD2 (5 bases). The specimen sequenced was PBMCs. This sequence originates from a woman in her forties or fifties in good health and CMV-seropositive. As DNA, the CDR3 is TGCGCCAGCAGTGAACGGGGTTGGTATACGCAGTATTTT. This sequence encodes CASSERGWYTQYF.